This TCR beta chain emerged from a study of blood T cell repertoires in COVID-19. Looking at the study overall: The cDNA or gDNA used as material had been derived from T cells, B-cell-depleted T cells, or PBMCs.

Sequenced by immunoSEQ multiplex PCR; TCRdb stores in-frame clones only, minus some. The sample includes 310,000 or so clones, approximately 88% seen only once; the top ten take approximately 9%. Deletions cut 4 bases from V and 1 base from J, with 13 bases between. Per the germline V gene, CDR1 is MNHEY and CDR2 is SVGAGI. This CDR3 comprises 15 residues. The chain employs TRBV6-5 and TRBJ1-1; the D gene is possibly TRBD1 (6 bases). Specimen: PBMCs or T cells enriched from blood (not recorded which). The receptor comes from a woman aged 18-29 years who had recovered from COVID-19. The DNA of the CDR3 is TGTGCCAGCAGTTCCACGCGGACAGCGAACACTGAAGCTTTCTTT. It specifies CASSSTRTANTEAFF.